These T cell receptor beta chains were read from a single sample in a study of post-analysis software for immune sequencing data. TCRdb independently ran MiXCR on the PCR reads; one entry per CDR3 protein. The top ten clones hold 4.9% of a sample with about 770,000 distinct CDR3 sequences, about 43% of them seen once. Sample: blood. These receptor sequences come from a girl between 10 and 17 years old with multiple sclerosis. CDR3s include the opening cysteine and the closing phenylalanine or tryptophan. Each record gives: D gene, V gene, clone size, J gene, CDR3 DNA, CDR3 protein. The D gene is left open where the match is weak. The size field is filled for only some rows; it gives once, few, many or a size class.

>-|TRBV20-1|-|TRBJ1-2
TGCAGTGCTAGAGGGGGGAGTAAAGATGGCTACACCTTC
CSARGGSKDGYTF
>-|TRBV20-1|-|TRBJ2-7
TGCAGTGCCGAGACCATGGACAGAGACTACGAGCAGTACTTC
CSAETMDRDYEQYF
>-|TRBV4-1|-|TRBJ1-2
TGCGCCAGCAGCCAAGATGAGGGATACGGCTACACCTTC
CASSQDEGYGYTF
>-|TRBV7-9|-|TRBJ2-7
TGTGCCAGCAGCTTAAGCGAACTAGCTTACTACGAGCAGTACTTC
CASSLSELAYYEQYF
>-|TRBV5-6|-|TRBJ2-7
TGTGCCAGCAGCTTGAATAGGGCCCTCTACGAGCAGTACTTC
CASSLNRALYEQYF
>TRBD1|TRBV20-1|-|TRBJ2-1
TGCAGTGCCCCGACGGGACAGGGGGCCAACAATGAGCAGTTCTTC
CSAPTGQGANNEQFF
>-|TRBV10-3|-|TRBJ2-5
TGTGCCATCAGTGAATTTGGAGTGGGGGAGACCCAGTACTTC
CAISEFGVGETQYF
>-|TRBV12-3/TRBV12-4|-|TRBJ2-1
TGTGCCAGCAGCATCCTCGTGGGGGAAGGCAATGAGCAGTTCTTC
CASSILVGEGNEQFF
>TRBD1|TRBV4-2|-|TRBJ1-2
TGTGCCAGCAGCCAAGATCGGGAGGGGGCAGTGAACTATGGCTACACCTTC
CASSQDREGAVNYGYTF
>TRBD2|TRBV7-3|-|TRBJ2-3
TGTGCCAGCAGCCCATCTACTAGCGGGGGCACAGATACGCAGTATTTT
CASSPSTSGGTDTQYF
>TRBD2|TRBV6-4|once|TRBJ2-3
TGTGCCAGCAGTGACCTAGCGGGAGGGCCAGATACGCAGTATTTT
CASSDLAGGPDTQYF
>-|TRBV5-1|few|TRBJ2-5
TGCGCCAGCAGCCCCACCCCGGGGGAGCAGACCCAGTACTTC
CASSPTPGEQTQYF
>-|TRBV14|-|TRBJ2-3
TGTGCCAGCAGGAGCGTGGACGCCCCTAGCACAGATACGCAGTATTTT
CASRSVDAPSTDTQYF
>TRBD1|TRBV12-3/TRBV12-4|-|TRBJ1-4
TGTGCCAGCAGGACCGGGACAGTAACGGGAAAACTGTTTTTT
CASRTGTVTGKLFF
>TRBD2|TRBV28|few|TRBJ2-7
TGTGCCAGCAGGACGCCGGGACTAGCGGGCAGTGAGCAGTACTTC
CASRTPGLAGSEQYF
>-|TRBV10-3|-|TRBJ2-7
TGTGCCACGGCGGACGGCCTCTACGAGCAGTACTTC
CATADGLYEQYF
>-|TRBV5-1|-|TRBJ1-1
TGCGCCAGCAGCTTGGCAGAGGGAGCGAGAGCTTTCTTT
CASSLAEGARAFF
>-|TRBV15|-|TRBJ2-7
TGTGCCACCAGCAGAGATTTAGCTACCTCCTACGAGCAGTACTTC
CATSRDLATSYEQYF
>TRBD1|TRBV12-3/TRBV12-4|-|TRBJ1-2
TGTGCCAGCAGTTTAGCGGGGACAGGGGACGGCCGGCACTATGGCTACACCTTC
CASSLAGTGDGRHYGYTF
>TRBD2|TRBV7-9|-|TRBJ2-4
TGTGCCAGCAGCCCCGGACTAGCGGGAGGGTCGATAGCCAAAAACATTCAGTACTTC
CASSPGLAGGSIAKNIQYF
>-|TRBV20-1|-|TRBJ2-1
TGCAGTGCCCAAAGCGTAGGACGGGGGTTCAATGAGCAGTTCTTC
CSAQSVGRGFNEQFF
>-|TRBV28|few|TRBJ1-2
TGTGCCAGCACCAGTACTAACTATGGCTACACCTTC
CASTSTNYGYTF
>-|TRBV27|few|TRBJ2-3
TGTGCCAGCAGACAAGACCCTTCTTATACGCAGTATTTT
CASRQDPSYTQYF
>-|TRBV10-3|-|TRBJ2-4
TGTGCCATCAGGAGCGGTCCCCCCAAAAACATTCAGTACTTC
CAIRSGPPKNIQYF
>TRBD2|TRBV9|-|TRBJ2-1
TGTGCCAGCAGCCCCATGGGACTAGCGGGAGGGCCAATAATTAATGAGCAGTTCTTC
CASSPMGLAGGPIINEQFF
>-|TRBV4-3|-|TRBJ1-1
TGCGCCAGCAGCCAAACGGGACCCTCCCCGAACACTGAAGCTTTCTTT
CASSQTGPSPNTEAFF
>TRBD2|TRBV7-2|many|TRBJ2-3
TGCGCCAGCAGCCTGGCGGGAGGGCCCACAGATACGCAGTATTTT
CASSLAGGPTDTQYF
>TRBD2|TRBV7-2|-|TRBJ2-3
TGTGCCAGCAGCTTAGCTGTCGGACTAGCGGTGGGCACAGATACGCAGTATTTT
CASSLAVGLAVGTDTQYF
>-|TRBV13|-|TRBJ2-6
TGTGCCAGCAGCCGGAGGACCTCTGGGGCCAACGTCCTGACTTTC
CASSRRTSGANVLTF